This entry lists 32 T cell receptor beta chains sequenced from one sample in a study of shared clonotypes between healthy human individuals. This table comes from immunoSEQ multiplex PCR, and its TCRdb copy is limited to in-frame clones, with some not included. This sample carries about 2.4 million clones, under 95% of them seen once, and the ten largest clones take more than 0.35%. Sequences were obtained from naive CD4+ T cells from PBMCs. Subset given: CD45RA+ positively selected. The receptors here all came from a man younger than 30 in good health. Some clones in this sample may be carry-over from other donors' samples.

In regard to this clone: The junction departs from germline at one end; a sequencing error may be responsible. Distinct nucleotide sequences in the sample also encode this CDR3. This sequence joins TRBV5-1 and TRBJ2-3; 7 bases are shared with TRBD2. The CDR3 contains 15 residues. Germline V gene sequence: CDR1 SGHRS, CDR2 YFSETQ. CDR3 amino acids: CASSSREPSTDTQYF. The CDR3 nucleotides are TGTGCCAGCAGCTCGCGGGAGCCGAGCACAGATACGCAGTATTTT.

The chain joins TRBV6-1 to TRBJ1-1, with a tentative D call TRBD1 (6 bases). The V gene lost 4 bases and the J gene lost 1 base, with 10 bases spanning the gap. The CDR3 is 14 amino acids. CDR1 is MNHNS and CDR2 is SASEGT in the germline V gene. For the CDR3, the DNA is TGTGCCAGCAGTGGGGGGACATCGAACACTGAAGCTTTCTTT. Amino acid sequence: CASSGGTSNTEAFF.

The chain couples TRBV5-4 to TRBJ2-1, with 8 nucleotides matching TRBD2. This CDR3 spans 14 amino acids. V lost 5 bases to trimming and J lost 8 bases; unmatched junction nucleotides: 9. Germline loops: CDR1 SGHNT, CDR2 YYREEE (reference sequence). For the CDR3, the DNA is TGTGCCAGCAGTCCAAGCGGGAGAGTCGATGAGCAGTTCTTC. This encodes CASSPSGRVDEQFF. Based on the CDR3 plus reference TRBV5-4 and TRBJ2-1, the full variable domain is ETGVTQSPTHLIKTRGQQVTLRCSSQSGHNTVSWYQQALGQGPQFIFQYYREEENGRGNFPPRFSGLQFPNYSSELNVNALELDDSALYLCASSPSGRVDEQFFGPGTRLTVL.

The chain is built from TRBV5-1 and TRBJ2-1; possibly TRBD2 for D (5 bases). CDR3 size: 18 residues. Germline CDR1 reads SGHRS; CDR2 reads YFSETQ. The V and J ends lost 0 bases and 8 bases respectively, with 24 bases between them. CDR3 nucleotide sequence: TGCGCCAGCAGCTTGGAAGGCGGACGGACTTCCGAGGTCTATGAGCAGTTCTTC. It specifies CASSLEGGRTSEVYEQFF.

A word on this clone: Other DNA sequences from this sample encode an identical CDR3 as well. V gene TRBV7-6 combines with J gene TRBJ1-1; possible D gene TRBD1, 5 bases. From germline, CDR1 is SGHVS and CDR2 FNYEAQ. V was trimmed by 1 base and J by 4 bases, leaving 7 bases between them. CDR3 length equals 13 residues. As DNA, the CDR3 is TGTGCCAGCAGCTTAGGTGGGGGCACTGAAGCTTTCTTT. Translating gives CASSLGGGTEAFF.

This chain uses TRBV27 with TRBJ2-1, with 12 bases identical to TRBD1. V shed 4 bases and J 6 bases; nucleotides not matched to a gene: 13. The germline gives CDR1 MNHEY, CDR2 SMNVEV (reference sequence). This CDR3 contains 18 residues. For the CDR3, the DNA is TGTGCCAGCAGTTCCGTCCCGGGACAGGGGGCAAATTCCAATGAGCAGTTCTTC. Amino acid sequence: CASSSVPGQGANSNEQFF.

The chain uses TRBV5-1 and TRBJ2-7; D is possibly TRBD1 or TRBD2 (5 bases each). V gave up 0 bases and J gave up 2 bases, with 9 bases separating them. Germline-derived CDR1 and CDR2 are SGHRS and YFSETQ. This CDR3 region has 14 residues. The CDR3 here is CASSLARGTYEQYF. The CDR3 DNA reads as TGCGCCAGCAGCTTGGCCCGGGGCACCTACGAGCAGTACTTC. Complete variable domain (other parts from reference TRBV5-1 and TRBJ2-7): KAGVTQTPRYLIKTRGQQVTLSCSPISGHRSVSWYQQTPGQGLQFLFEYFSETQRNKGNFPGRFSGRQFSNSRSEMNVSTLELGDSALYLCASSLARGTYEQYFGPGTRLTVT.

The chain carries TRBV9 and TRBJ2-7; 8 bases are shared with TRBD2. Unmatched junction bases numbered 8, after V lost 1 base and J lost 5 bases. There are 15 residues in the CDR3. Per germline, CDR1 SGDLS and CDR2 YYNGEE. This CDR3 is CASSVSGTSGHEQYF. In DNA form, the CDR3 reads TGTGCCAGCAGCGTATCCGGTACTAGCGGTCACGAGCAGTACTTC.

The CDR3 nucleotides read TGTGCCACCAGCAGAGCGAGAGGGAACGGCTACACCTTC. Its translation: CATSRARGNGYTF. The gene calls are TRBV15 and TRBJ1-2; D gene uncertain. The CDR3 covers 13 residues. V was pared by 1 base and J by 8 bases, with 11 bases between. CDR1 and CDR2 from the germline V gene are LNHNV and YYDKDF (reference sequence).

The V and J genes are TRBV10-3 and TRBJ2-5, with 9 bases matching TRBD1. The CDR3 consists of 15 residues. Germline trimming cut 3 bases from V and 4 bases from J; bases unmatched to any gene: 6. Germline CDR1 is ENHRY and CDR2 is SYGVKD. The DNA of the CDR3 is TGTGCCATCAGTGATGCCGGGACAGGGATAGAGACCCAGTACTTC. Translated, it gives CAISDAGTGIETQYF.

The chain is built from TRBV12-5 and TRBJ2-3; 11 bases are shared with TRBD2. Germline V gives CDR1 LGHNT, CDR2 FRNRAP. The CDR3 is made up of 17 amino acids. V lost 7 bases, J lost 6 bases, and 15 bases stayed unmatched. CDR3 bases: TGTGCTAGTGCCCGGGGCCGGGGGCTAGCGGGAGGCGATACGCAGTATTTT. Amino acids: CASARGRGLAGGDTQYF.

The chain is built from TRBV7-2 and TRBJ1-5; 8 nucleotides match TRBD1. Losses at the gene ends were 5 bases for V and 2 bases for J; bases not matched to a gene: 5. The V gene's germline CDR1 is SGHTA and CDR2 FQGNSA. This CDR3 is 15 amino acids long. The CDR3 bases are TGTGCCAGCAGCCAACCAGGGGGCGGCAATCAGCCCCAGCATTTT. Translated, it gives CASSQPGGGNQPQHF.

The table lists this clone with a count of one. This chain joins TRBV19 and TRBJ2-3, with no clear D. The germline V gene has CDR1 LNHDA and CDR2 SQIVND (reference sequence). With 1 base removed from V and 2 bases from J, the gap between germline ends came to 7 bases. The CDR3 is made up of 14 amino acids. DNA for the CDR3: TGTGCCAGTAGTATAGTGGGCTACACAGATACGCAGTATTTT. Translating gives CASSIVGYTDTQYF.

The V call is TRBV28, the J call TRBJ1-2; TRBD1 matches 7 bases. This CDR3 is 15 amino acids long. CDR1 and CDR2 from the germline V gene are MDHEN and SYDVKM. Trimming took 2 bases from V and 8 from J; bases not matched to a gene: 11. CDR3 amino acids: CASSLPGTADGGYTF. CDR3 nucleotide sequence: TGTGCCAGCAGTTTACCCGGGACAGCCGACGGCGGCTACACCTTC.

This sequence joins TRBV7-9 and TRBJ2-5; tentatively, D is TRBD1 (6 bases). Trimming stripped 5 bases from V and 5 bases from J, with 30 bases between. This CDR3 has 19 residues. Germline V gene sequence: CDR1 SEHNR, CDR2 FQNEAQ (reference sequence). This CDR3 is CASSPGHGWAGKVKETQYF. As DNA, the CDR3 is TGTGCCAGCAGCCCGGGACATGGGTGGGCCGGGAAGGTAAAGGAGACCCAGTACTTC.

The rearrangement uses TRBV29-1 and TRBJ2-1; no clear D gene. CDR3 length: 11 amino acids. Germline CDR1 SQVTM, CDR2 ANQGSEA. Trimming shortened V by 3 bases and J by 5 bases, and 5 bases separated the two germline ends. The CDR3: CSVESNNEQFF. In DNA, the CDR3 is TGCAGCGTTGAGTCCAACAATGAGCAGTTCTTC.

The count of this clone is one. The same CDR3 can be traced to other DNA sequences in this sample. The genes are TRBV4-2 and TRBJ1-2; D might be TRBD1 (5 bases). There are 13 residues in the CDR3. The V gene's germline CDR1 is LGHNA and CDR2 YNFKEQ. Trimming stripped 1 base from V and 7 bases from J, with 10 bases between. The CDR3 bases are TGTGCCAGCAGCCAAGGAGGGAGGGGTGGCTACACCTTC. Translating it yields CASSQGGRGGYTF.

CDR3 coding DNA: TGTGCCAGCAGTTACTCCAGCGGGGGAAGGAACGAGCAGTACTTC. Amino acids: CASSYSSGGRNEQYF. The chain links TRBV6-6 to TRBJ2-7; 8 positions agree with TRBD2. Germline values: CDR1 MNHNY, CDR2 SVGAGI (reference sequence). Trimming cost V 0 bases and J 5 bases; bases outside gene matches: 6. The CDR3 is 15 residues long.

The CDR3 here is CASSLGRTPYNEQFF. CDR3 nucleotides: TGTGCCAGCAGCTTGGGGAGAACCCCCTACAATGAGCAGTTCTTC. The J gene is TRBJ2-1, the V gene TRBV7-8; D perhaps matches TRBD2 (5 bases). Trimming stripped 3 bases from V and 2 bases from J, with 11 bases between. This CDR3 spans 15 amino acids. The germline V gene encodes CDR1 SGHVS and CDR2 FQNEAQ.

V is TRBV5-1 and J is TRBJ2-3; 11 bases fit TRBD2. Germline CDR1 SGHRS, CDR2 YFSETQ. This CDR3 is 16 amino acids long. The ends lost 6 bases at V and 0 bases at J; junction bases unmatched: 6. As DNA, the CDR3 is TGCGCCAGCACCCTACTAGCGGGAGCTAGCACAGATACGCAGTATTTT. Protein product: CASTLLAGASTDTQYF.

J is TRBJ2-7 and V is TRBV5-1, with 8 nucleotides matching TRBD2. CDR1 is SGHRS, CDR2 YFSETQ, per germline. V was pared by 4 bases and J by 3 bases, with 9 bases of the junction left unmatched. The CDR3 extends over 15 amino acids. DNA for the CDR3: TGCGCCAGCAGCCCCGGACTAGCCTCCTTCTACGAGCAGTACTTC. Translating it yields CASSPGLASFYEQYF. Drawing the rest from reference TRBV5-1 and TRBJ2-7, the complete variable domain is KAGVTQTPRYLIKTRGQQVTLSCSPISGHRSVSWYQQTPGQGLQFLFEYFSETQRNKGNFPGRFSGRQFSNSRSEMNVSTLELGDSALYLCASSPGLASFYEQYFGPGTRLTVT.

The chain uses TRBV28 and TRBJ2-3; tentatively, D is TRBD1 (6 bases). Per the germline V gene, CDR1 is MDHEN and CDR2 is SYDVKM. The CDR3 is 16 amino acids. The V end was cut by 2 bases, the J end by 0 bases, with 12 bases between. CDR3 region: CASSLGGASSTDTQYF. CDR3 nucleotides: TGTGCCAGCAGTTTAGGGGGCGCCTCTAGCACAGATACGCAGTATTTT.

V and J are TRBV9 and TRBJ2-3; no clear D. CDR1 and CDR2 from the germline V gene are SGDLS and YYNGEE. The CDR3 is made up of 14 amino acids. Trimming stripped 2 bases from V and 4 bases from J, with 11 bases between. The CDR3: CASSVRHAADTQYF. The CDR3 bases are TGTGCCAGCAGCGTTAGACATGCGGCAGATACGCAGTATTTT.

The CDR3 region is CASSFGGQGAYNEQFF. In DNA, the CDR3 is TGCGCCAGCAGCTTTGGTGGACAGGGGGCCTACAATGAGCAGTTCTTC. This chain uses TRBV5-1 with TRBJ2-1, with TRBD1 matching 10 bases. The CDR3 has 16 residues. V shed 2 bases, J shed 2 bases, and the junction held 4 bases outside the gene matches. The germline gives CDR1 SGHRS, CDR2 YFSETQ.

On this clone: Other DNA sequences in this sample translate to the same CDR3. The rearrangement uses TRBV5-4 and TRBJ2-6, with D hard to call. The CDR3 sequence is 14 residues long. The germline CDR1 and CDR2 sequences are SGHNT and YYREEE (reference sequence). Trimming shortened V by 1 base and J by 1 base, and 3 bases separated the two germline ends. This CDR3 reads CASSLSSGANVLTF. In DNA form, the CDR3 reads TGTGCCAGCAGCTTGTCTTCTGGGGCCAACGTCCTGACTTTC.

The CDR3 here is CASRRGSGELPYNEQFF. CDR3 DNA sequence: TGTGCCAGCAGAAGGGGATCGGGAGAGCTACCCTACAATGAGCAGTTCTTC. The rearrangement uses TRBV4-2 and TRBJ2-1, with D perhaps matching TRBD2 (6 bases). The CDR3 totals 17 residues. V shed 6 bases and J shed 2 bases, with 20 bases lying between them. Germline-derived CDR1 and CDR2 are LGHNA and YNFKEQ.

A remark on this clone: Within the sample, other DNA sequences also encode this same CDR3. The chain combines TRBV30 with TRBJ2-1; the D is unclear. V lost 1 base to trimming and J lost 0 bases, with 4 bases between them. The germline V gene encodes CDR1 GTSNPN and CDR2 SVGIG (reference sequence). The CDR3 length is 13 residues. CDR3 in amino acids: CAWSGSSYNEQFF. The DNA of the CDR3 is TGTGCCTGGAGTGGCAGCTCCTACAATGAGCAGTTCTTC.

With regard to this clone: At the DNA level, this CDR3 is encoded by other sequences in the same sample as well. V is TRBV7-2 and J is TRBJ2-5; D perhaps matches TRBD1 (6 bases). CDR3 length: 14 amino acids. Trimming cost V 0 bases and J 2 bases, with 7 bases left between them. Germline V gene data show CDR1 as SGHTA and CDR2 as FQGNSA. The CDR3 sequence is CASSLAGQQETQYF. CDR3 DNA: TGTGCCAGCAGCTTAGCAGGACAGCAAGAGACCCAGTACTTC.

The rearrangement uses TRBV6-6 and TRBJ2-3; D not certain. This CDR3 is built from 10 residues. The ends were cut back, 7 bases at V and 5 bases at J, with 4 bases in the middle. The germline V gene encodes CDR1 MNHNY and CDR2 SVGAGI (reference sequence). The chain's CDR3 is CASTGDTQYF. In DNA, the CDR3 is TGTGCCAGCACAGGAGATACGCAGTATTTT.

Note on this clone: The sample holds other DNA sequences that translate to the same CDR3. The rearrangement joins TRBV18 to TRBJ2-1; D call uncertain. Germline V lookup: CDR1 KGHSH, CDR2 LQKENI. This CDR3 contains 14 residues. V was trimmed by 6 bases and J by 2 bases, leaving 11 bases between them. The CDR3 DNA reads TGTGCCAGCTCGCCGACAAGAACCTACAATGAGCAGTTCTTC. Amino acids: CASSPTRTYNEQFF.

J is TRBJ2-3 and V is TRBV5-1; perhaps D is TRBD1 or TRBD2 (6 bases each). Germline CDR1 and CDR2: SGHRS and YFSETQ. CDR3 length: 16 amino acids. V lost 0 bases and J lost 6, with 17 bases in between. CDR3 in amino acids: CASSLEVGGTGDTQYF. CDR3 DNA: TGCGCCAGCAGCTTGGAAGTAGGGGGGACCGGGGATACGCAGTATTTT.

J is TRBJ2-7 and V is TRBV5-4, with D perhaps TRBD1 (6 bases). This CDR3 is built from 14 residues. The V end lost 2 bases, the J end lost 2 bases, and 11 bases lay between the germline ends. Per the germline V gene, CDR1 is SGHNT and CDR2 is YYREEE (reference sequence). The CDR3, as DNA: TGTGCCAGCAGCTTTGGACAGACCACCTACGAGCAGTACTTC. Protein product: CASSFGQTTYEQYF.